Reported below is one TCR beta chain. The source of the sample is a study of blood T cell repertoires in COVID-19. Assay used: immunoSEQ multiplex PCR; TCRdb lists only in-frame clones, some missing. The sample lists about 62,000 clones, 76% seen once, with over 5% in the top ten. The V gene end was trimmed by 4 bases and the J gene end by 5 bases; junction bases not matched to a gene: 22. The CDR3 is made up of 19 amino acids. Sequences were obtained from peripheral blood. The V and J genes are TRBV5-3 and TRBJ2-7; 9 nucleotides align to TRBD2. TRBV5-3 is identified as an open reading frame with a role that is uncertain. This receptor was taken from a woman in her fifties or sixties with active or convalescent COVID-19. This CDR3 is CARSAARGPTGGRVNEQYF. CDR3 DNA sequence: TGTGCCAGAAGCGCTGCCAGGGGCCCCACGGGCGGGAGGGTAAACGAGCAGTACTTC.